This TCR beta chain is drawn from a study of patients and donors after allogeneic stem cell transplantation. The CDR3 covers 16 residues. The germline CDR1 and CDR2 sequences are KGHDR and SFDVKD. V lost 0 bases and J lost 5; bases outside the gene matches: 5. One entry per CDR3 protein, called by TCRdb with MiXCR from the RT-PCR reads. The profile shows about 960,000 distinct CDR3 sequences, roughly 18% of them singletons. Sequences were obtained from blood, either unsorted or a sorted T cell fraction (not recorded which). The sequence was obtained from a human donor who was either an allogeneic HSCT recipient or a stem cell or donor lymphocyte infusion donor (not recorded which). It is not recorded whose cells these are; they may come from a transplant donor. This rearrangement joins TRBV24-1 to TRBJ1-5; 8 positions agree with TRBD1. CDR3 loop: CATSDLKDRDHQPQHF. In DNA, the CDR3 is TGTGCCACCAGTGATTTGAAGGACAGGGACCATCAGCCCCAGCATTTT.